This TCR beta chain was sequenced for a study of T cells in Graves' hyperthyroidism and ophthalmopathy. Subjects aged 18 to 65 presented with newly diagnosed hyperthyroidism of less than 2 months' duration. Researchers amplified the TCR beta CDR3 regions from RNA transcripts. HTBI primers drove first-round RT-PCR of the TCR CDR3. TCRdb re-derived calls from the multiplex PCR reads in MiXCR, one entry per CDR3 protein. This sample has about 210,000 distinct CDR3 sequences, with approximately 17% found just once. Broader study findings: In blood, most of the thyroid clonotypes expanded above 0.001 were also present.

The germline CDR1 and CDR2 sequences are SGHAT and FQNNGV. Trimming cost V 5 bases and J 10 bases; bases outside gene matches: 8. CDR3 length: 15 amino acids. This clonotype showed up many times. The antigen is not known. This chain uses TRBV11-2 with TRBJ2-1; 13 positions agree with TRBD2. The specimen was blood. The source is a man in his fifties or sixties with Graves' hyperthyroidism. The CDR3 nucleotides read TGTGCCAGCAGCCTAAGGACTAGCGGGAGAAGAGAGCAGTTCTTC. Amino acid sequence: CASSLRTSGRREQFF.